The source of this TCR beta chain is a study of blood T cell repertoires in COVID-19. Study details: PBMCs, B-cell-depleted T cells, or T cells were the source of the cDNA or gDNA that made up the material.

The CDR3 runs 14 residues. The germline CDR1 and CDR2 sequences are SGHDN and FVKESK. Trimming at V came to 4 bases and at J to 5 bases, leaving 3 bases not matched to a gene. Authors' methods: Amplification of reference gene primers was used by the study to estimate nucleated cell counts. Profiled with immunoSEQ multiplex PCR; TCRdb holds only in-frame clones, not every one. V, J and clone size are those of that table, while D and trimming were read from the DNA. Seen here are just under 250,000 clones, approximately 83% observed once, and the top ten hold 3%. Sequencing was performed on peripheral blood. The sequence derives from a woman aged 25-40 years who had recovered from COVID-19. The gene calls are TRBV14 and TRBJ1-1; TRBD1 matches at 11 bases. CDR3 protein: CASSPGQGGTEAFF. Written as DNA, the CDR3 is TGTGCCAGCAGCCCGGGACAGGGGGGAACTGAAGCTTTCTTT.